The 11 T cell receptor beta chains listed next were all sequenced from one sample in a study of blood T cell repertoires in COVID-19 (dated by TCRdb to the early 2020s). The library was made by the immunoSEQ multiplex PCR assay. The table was pulled from immuneACCESS by TCRdb, which kept in-frame rearrangements only. Such tables lose some clones; where checked, under half of the loss comes from unresolved V genes, and the rest has no known cause. A total of 9,000 to 15,000 clones appear in this sample, 82% of them only once. The ten biggest clones cover approximately 43% of the sample. The material sequenced was peripheral blood. The receptors shown here come from a man aged 80 or over with acute or convalescent COVID-19.

In this sample, this clone turned up once. The chain combines TRBV14 with TRBJ2-2; 9 bases agree with TRBD1. The CDR3 sequence is 15 residues long. V lost 6 bases, J lost 1 base, and 3 bases stayed unmatched. The germline CDR1 and CDR2 sequences are SGHDN and FVKESK. The CDR3 loop is CASRPTGGNTGELFF. For the CDR3, the DNA is TGTGCCAGCAGGCCGACAGGGGGGAACACCGGGGAGCTGTTTTTT.

This clone was observed once. The chain uses TRBV7-2 and TRBJ2-7; 7 bases map to TRBD2. The ends lost 3 bases at V and 0 bases at J; junction bases unmatched: 5. CDR1 and CDR2 (germline): SGHTA, FQGNSA. The length of the CDR3 is 15 residues. The CDR3 DNA reads TGTGCCAGCAGCTTCAGCGGCGGGGGCTCCTACGAGCAGTACTTC. This codes for CASSFSGGGSYEQYF. Together with reference TRBV7-2 and TRBJ2-7, the CDR3 gives the full variable domain: GAGVSQSPSNKVTEKGKDVELRCDPISGHTALYWYRQSLGQGLEFLIYFQGNSAPDKSGLPSDRFSAERTGGSVSTLTIQRTQQEDSAVYLCASSFSGGGSYEQYFGPGTRLTVT.

This chain uses TRBV9 with TRBJ2-2; D gene ambiguous. Between the trimmed V and J ends, which lost 0 bases and 6 bases, there was a span of 15 bases. This CDR3 spans 16 amino acids. Germline values: CDR1 SGDLS, CDR2 YYNGEE. The CDR3 bases are TGTGCCAGCAGCGTAGCCGGCGAGGCATATGCCGGGGAGCTGTTTTTT. This sequence encodes CASSVAGEAYAGELFF.

The sample holds one count of this clone. The rearrangement joins TRBV30 to TRBJ2-5, with D perhaps TRBD1 (6 bases). Trimming left V 7 bases short and J 6 bases short, with 24 bases between. The CDR3 is 15 amino acids. Germline assignment: CDR1 GTSNPN and CDR2 SVGIG (reference sequence). The CDR3 bases are TGTGCCTCCCTCCCCGAGGTAGGGGGAACGAAGACCCAGTACTTC. The encoded protein is CASLPEVGGTKTQYF. The entire variable domain, with the rest obtained from reference TRBV30 and TRBJ2-5, is as follows: SQTIHQWPATLVQPVGSPLSLECTVEGTSNPNLYWYRQAAGRGLQLLFYSVGIGQISSEVPQNLSASRPQDRQFILSSKKLLLSDSGFYLCASLPEVGGTKTQYFGPGTRLLVL.

A word on this clone: Likely a read error: the CDR3 ends without its conserved phenylalanine or tryptophan. The chain joins TRBV3-1 (or the pseudogene TRBV3-2) to TRBJ2-7; the D gene is possibly TRBD2 (5 bases). Trimming removed 1 base from V and 0 bases from J, with 13 bases in between. The germline gives CDR1 LGHDT, CDR2 YNNKEL (reference sequence). The CDR3 totals 16 residues. CDR3 bases: TGTGCCAGCAGCCAAGGACATATTGGACTCTCCTACGAGCAGTACCTC. Its translation is CASSQGHIGLSYEQYL.

The chain has TRBV5-1 and TRBJ2-3, with TRBD1 matching over 8 bases. The germline V gene encodes CDR1 SGHRS and CDR2 YFSETQ. CDR3 length: 15 residues. The V gene end was trimmed by 7 bases and the J gene end by 0 bases; junction bases not matched to a gene: 7. The DNA for the CDR3 is TGCGCCAGCCAAACAGGGGGAGGAAGCACAGATACGCAGTATTTT. This gives the protein CASQTGGGSTDTQYF.

V gene TRBV10-1 combines with J gene TRBJ1-2; unclear D gene. V was cut by 0 bases and J by 0 bases, with 8 bases left in between. Germline lookup yields CDR1 WNHNN and CDR2 SYGVQD (reference sequence). The CDR3 loop spans 15 amino acids. The DNA for the CDR3 is TGCGCCAGCAGTGAGTCGCACTTAGCTAACTATGGCTACACCTTC. It is translated as CASSESHLANYGYTF.

This chain uses TRBV4-1 with TRBJ2-7; TRBD2 is a possible D gene (5 bases). The CDR3 runs 15 residues. CDR1 and CDR2 (germline): MGHRA, YSYEKL. The V and J ends lost 3 bases and 0 bases respectively, with 12 bases between them. CDR3 coding DNA: TGCGCCAGCAGCCATGCTGAGGGAAGCTCCTACGAGCAGTACTTC. This codes for CASSHAEGSSYEQYF.

J is TRBJ1-1 and V is TRBV28, with D unresolved. The CDR3 contains 13 residues. The V end lost 4 bases, the J end lost 8 bases, and 14 bases lay between the germline ends. In germline, CDR1 is MDHEN, CDR2 SYDVKM. The CDR3: CASSSSGGIEAFF. CDR3 sequence (DNA): TGTGCCAGCAGTTCCTCCGGAGGTATCGAAGCTTTCTTT.

This sequence joins TRBV7-2 and TRBJ1-5; D call uncertain. V lost 1 base to trimming and J lost 6 bases, with 13 bases between them. Germline-derived CDR1 and CDR2 are SGHTA and FQGNSA. The CDR3 spans 15 residues. The CDR3 DNA sequence: TGTGCCAGCAGCTTAGAGATTTTAGTAAGTCAGCCCCAGCATTTT. It is translated as CASSLEILVSQPQHF.

This chain uses TRBV9 with TRBJ2-3; a possible D gene is TRBD2 (6 bases). The length of the CDR3 is 15 residues. CDR1 is SGDLS and CDR2 is YYNGEE in the germline V gene. V lost 2 bases to trimming and J lost 2 bases, with 12 bases between them. This chain's CDR3 is CASSVRTIPTDTQYF. The CDR3 region has the DNA TGTGCCAGCAGCGTTCGGACTATACCCACAGATACGCAGTATTTT.